The entry below gives a single TCR beta chain sequence along with its context. V gave up 2 bases and J gave up 3 bases; unmatched junction bases: 3. This CDR3 has 14 residues. Germline CDR1 reads LGHNT; CDR2 reads FRNRAP. This sample is drawn from a study of blood T cell repertoires in COVID-19. As originally analysed: Researchers report that nucleated cell counts were estimated from reference gene primer amplification. Repertoires were generated with immunoSEQ multiplex PCR, while TCRdb's copy carries only in-frame clones and drops some. The V and J calls and clone size were taken over from that table, and D and trimming were inferred from the DNA. This repertoire shows about 200,000 clones, 86% found once; its top ten account for approximately 4.2%.

The sequencing input was PBMCs or T cells enriched from blood (not recorded which). This chain links TRBV12-5 with TRBJ2-5, with TRBD2 identical over 7 bases. The source is a middle-aged woman with acute COVID-19. CDR3 coding DNA: TGTGCTAGTGGTTTGAGCCTAGCGGAAGAGACCCAGTACTTC. Its translation is CASGLSLAEETQYF.